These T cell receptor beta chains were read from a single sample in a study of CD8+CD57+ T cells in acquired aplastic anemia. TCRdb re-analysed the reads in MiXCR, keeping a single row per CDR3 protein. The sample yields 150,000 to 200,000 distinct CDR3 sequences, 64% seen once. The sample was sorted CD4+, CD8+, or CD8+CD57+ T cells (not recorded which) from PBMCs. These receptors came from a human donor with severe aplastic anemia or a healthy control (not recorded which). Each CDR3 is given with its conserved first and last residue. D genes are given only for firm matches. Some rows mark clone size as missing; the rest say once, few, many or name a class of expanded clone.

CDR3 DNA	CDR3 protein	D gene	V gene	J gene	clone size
TGCAGCTTCTCCCCCCAGACCCAGTACTTC	CSFSPQTQYF	.	TRBV29-1	TRBJ2-5	.
TGTGCCAGTAGTATCAGGGATTCACCCCTCCACTTT	CASSIRDSPLHF	.	TRBV19	TRBJ1-6	.
TGTGCCAGCAGCCCCGTTCTAGCGGGGTTCGCAGATACGCAGTATTTT	CASSPVLAGFADTQYF	TRBD2	TRBV7-3	TRBJ2-3	many
TGTGCCACCAGCAGGGCCCTCCAAGAGACCCAGTACTTC	CATSRALQETQYF	.	TRBV15	TRBJ2-5	.
TGCGCCAGCAGCTTGGGGACGGGGTTGGTCCAAGAGACCCAGTACTTC	CASSLGTGLVQETQYF	.	TRBV5-1	TRBJ2-5	.
TGTGCCAGCAGTCCCGACAGAGACCTCCTTCAGCCCCAGCATTTT	CASSPDRDLLQPQHF	.	TRBV12-3/TRBV12-4	TRBJ1-5	many
TGTGCCAGCAGCTTTTTGGGGAGGGGTTATGGCTACACCTTC	CASSFLGRGYGYTF	.	TRBV7-9	TRBJ1-2	.
TGTGCCAGCAGCTTACTGAAGGGGGGTCTACAGTTGGATTCACCCCTCCACTTT	CASSLLKGGLQLDSPLHF	.	TRBV7-9	TRBJ1-6	few
TGTGCCACCTCCCAGGAAAGTGTGCAGTTCTTC	CATSQESVQFF	.	TRBV24-1	TRBJ2-1	.
TGTGCCAGCTCCCCCGGGGAGAATTCACCCCTCCACTTT	CASSPGENSPLHF	.	TRBV6-6	TRBJ1-6	many
TGTGCCAGCAGCTTAAACAGGGGTGGGGACACTGAAGCTTTCTTT	CASSLNRGGDTEAFF	TRBD1	TRBV5-4	TRBJ1-1	.
TGCGCCAGCAGCTTTTCATTCCAACAGAACCGGAAGGCGCAGTATTTT	CASSFSFQQNRKAQYF	.	TRBV9	TRBJ2-3	.
TGTGCCAGCAGCTTAGGACTAGCGGGGGCTGGTGGCTACGAGCAGTACTTC	CASSLGLAGAGGYEQYF	TRBD2	TRBV11-2	TRBJ2-7	many
TGTGCCAGTAGCCCCCAGGGACAAATTTACTATGGCTACACCTTC	CASSPQGQIYYGYTF	.	TRBV19	TRBJ1-2	.
TGTGCCACCAGCACCAGTGACTTGGGGGATGGCACAGATACGCAGTATTTT	CATSTSDLGDGTDTQYF	.	TRBV15	TRBJ2-3	.
TGTGCCACCAGCAGACAGGGGGCAGCCGAGCAGTTCTTC	CATSRQGAAEQFF	TRBD1	TRBV15	TRBJ2-1	.
TGTGCCAGCAGCCTTGACTTAACCTACGAGCAGTACTTC	CASSLDLTYEQYF	.	TRBV7-6	TRBJ2-7	few
TGTGCCAGCAGTTTACAGGGAATCTCCTACGAGCAGTACTTC	CASSLQGISYEQYF	.	TRBV27	TRBJ2-7	.
TGTGCCAGCACAGGGGATGGGGTGACCCAGTACTTC	CASTGDGVTQYF	.	TRBV9	TRBJ2-5	.
TGCAGCGTTTTTCGTAATGAAAAACTGTTTTTT	CSVFRNEKLFF	.	TRBV29-1	TRBJ1-4	.